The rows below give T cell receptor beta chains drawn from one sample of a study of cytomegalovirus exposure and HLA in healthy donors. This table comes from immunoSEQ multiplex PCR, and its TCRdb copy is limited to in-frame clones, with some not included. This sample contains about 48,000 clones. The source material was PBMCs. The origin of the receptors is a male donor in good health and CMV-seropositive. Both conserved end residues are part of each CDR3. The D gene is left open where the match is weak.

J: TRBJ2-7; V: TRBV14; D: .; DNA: TGTGCCAGCAGCCAAGGGTGGGGGAGGTCGCGGACCTACGAGCAGTACTTC; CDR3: CASSQGWGRSRTYEQYF
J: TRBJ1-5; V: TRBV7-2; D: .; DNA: TGTGCCAGCAGCTTAAATCGAGAAGGGAGTCAGCCCCAGCATTTT; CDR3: CASSLNREGSQPQHF
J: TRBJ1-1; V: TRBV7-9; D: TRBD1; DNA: TGTGCCAGCAGCGAGGGACAGTTCGTTGAAGCTTTCTTT; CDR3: CASSEGQFVEAFF
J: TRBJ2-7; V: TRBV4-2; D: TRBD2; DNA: TGTGCCAGCAGCCTGGCCCCTGGGGGGGGTAGGTACGAGCAGTACTTC; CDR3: CASSLAPGGGRYEQYF
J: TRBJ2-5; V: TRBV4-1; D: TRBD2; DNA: TGCGCCAGCAGCCCGGGGACTAGCGCAGAGACCCAGTACTTC; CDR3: CASSPGTSAETQYF
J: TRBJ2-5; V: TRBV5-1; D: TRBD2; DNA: TGCGCCAGCAGTGATCCAGCGGGGGGAGAGACCCAGTACTTC; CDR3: CASSDPAGGETQYF
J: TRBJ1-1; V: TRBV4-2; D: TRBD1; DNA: TGTGCCAGCAGCCAGGCCCGGGACAGTTACACTGAAGCTTTCTTT; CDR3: CASSQARDSYTEAFF
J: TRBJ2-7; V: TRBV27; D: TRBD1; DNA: TGTGCCAGCCATTCTTGGGACAGGGCGAGTGAGCAGTACTTC; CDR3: CASHSWDRASEQYF
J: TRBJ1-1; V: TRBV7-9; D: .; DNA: TGTGCCAGCAGCTTAGTTGCCGGCGGGGCGAACACTGAAGCTTTCTTT; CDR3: CASSLVAGGANTEAFF
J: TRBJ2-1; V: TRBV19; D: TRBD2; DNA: TGTGCCAGTAGTCCTCTAGCGGGGTATGAGCAGTTCTTC; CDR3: CASSPLAGYEQFF
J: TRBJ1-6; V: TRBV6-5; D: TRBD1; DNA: TGTGCCAGCAGTTCGTGGACAGGGGGTTATTATTCACCCCTCCACTTT; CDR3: CASSSWTGGYYSPLHF
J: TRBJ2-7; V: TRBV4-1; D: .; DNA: TGCGCCTCTGGGCCCCGGACTTCCTACGAGCAGTACTTC; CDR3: CASGPRTSYEQYF
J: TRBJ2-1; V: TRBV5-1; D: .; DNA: TGCGCCAGCAGCGAACCCGGGACAACGCAGTTCTTC; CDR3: CASSEPGTTQFF
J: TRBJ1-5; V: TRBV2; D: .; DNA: TGTGCCAGCAGTCTACAGGGAGAGGATCAGCCCCAGCATTTT; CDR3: CASSLQGEDQPQHF
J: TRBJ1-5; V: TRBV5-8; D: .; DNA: TGTGCCAGCAGCTTGCAGGGTTTTAGCAATCAGCCCCAGCATTTT; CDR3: CASSLQGFSNQPQHF
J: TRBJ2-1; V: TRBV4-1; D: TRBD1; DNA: TGCGCCAGCAGCCAGGCACAGGGGAATGAGCAGTTCTTC; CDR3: CASSQAQGNEQFF
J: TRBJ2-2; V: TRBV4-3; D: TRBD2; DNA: TGCGCCAGCAGTCCCGGGGGACTAGCGGGGGGGCCCGGCACCGGGGAGCTGTTTTTT; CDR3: CASSPGGLAGGPGTGELFF
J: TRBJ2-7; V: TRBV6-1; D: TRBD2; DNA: TGTGCCAGCAGTGTGGGACTAGCGGGGGGCTCAACCTACGAGCAGTACTTC; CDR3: CASSVGLAGGSTYEQYF
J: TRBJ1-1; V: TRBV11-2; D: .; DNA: TGTGCCAGCACCCTAGTCCGGGACACCAACACTGAAGCTTTCTTT; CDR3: CASTLVRDTNTEAFF
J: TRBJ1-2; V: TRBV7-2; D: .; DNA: TGTGCCAGCAGCCTGGGTGGGGGCGGGTATGGCTACACCTTC; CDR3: CASSLGGGGYGYTF
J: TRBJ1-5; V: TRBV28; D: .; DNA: TGTGCCATTCCTGGGCAGACAGGTTCCGAGCCCCAGCATTTT; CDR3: CAIPGQTGSEPQHF
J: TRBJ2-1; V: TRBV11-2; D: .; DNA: TGTGCCAGCAGCCTATTGGGGGACTGTATCTTC; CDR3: CASSLLGDCIF
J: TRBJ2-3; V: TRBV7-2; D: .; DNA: TGTGCCAGCAGCCGCCTAAGCGGCTTCACAGATACGCAGTATTTT; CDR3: CASSRLSGFTDTQYF
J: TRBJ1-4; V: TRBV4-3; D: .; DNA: TGCGCCAGCAGCCAAACCCCCGGGGAAAAACTGTTTTTT; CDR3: CASSQTPGEKLFF
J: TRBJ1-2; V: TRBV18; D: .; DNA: TGTGCCAGCTCACCCCGCGGGGACGGAAACTATGGCTACACCTTC; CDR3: CASSPRGDGNYGYTF
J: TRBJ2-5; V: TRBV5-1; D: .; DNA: TGCGCCAGCAACCCCGAGGAGGAGGGAGAGACCCAGTACTTC; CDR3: CASNPEEEGETQYF
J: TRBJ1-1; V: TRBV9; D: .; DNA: TGTGCCAGCAGCTCCCGCAGCCGGACTTCCGGTACTGAAGCTTTCTTT; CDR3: CASSSRSRTSGTEAFF
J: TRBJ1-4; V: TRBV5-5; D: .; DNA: TGTGCCAGCAGCCGGCCGCAGGGGACAACTAATGAAAAACTGTTTTTT; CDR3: CASSRPQGTTNEKLFF
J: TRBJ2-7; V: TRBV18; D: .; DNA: TGTGCCAGCTCGCCAACTAGGGACGAGCAGTACTTC; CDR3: CASSPTRDEQYF
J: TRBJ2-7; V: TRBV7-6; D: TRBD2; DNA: TGTGCCAGCAGCTTAGAGTCCGGCGGGGGGGCCTACGAGCAGTACTTC; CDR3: CASSLESGGGAYEQYF
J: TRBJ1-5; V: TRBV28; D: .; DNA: TGTGCCAGCAGTCCATATCCGGGGGTGGATCAGCCCCAGCATTTT; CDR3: CASSPYPGVDQPQHF
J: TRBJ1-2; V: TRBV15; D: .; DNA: TGTGCCACCAGCAGAGCTCACAAGAACTATGGCTACACCTTC; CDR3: CATSRAHKNYGYTF
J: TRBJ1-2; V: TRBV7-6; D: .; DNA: TGTGCCAGCAGCTTAGCGGGGGCTGGTGGCTACACCTTC; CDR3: CASSLAGAGGYTF
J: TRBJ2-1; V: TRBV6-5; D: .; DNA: TGTGCCAGCAGTACGAGTCAGGGGTATGAGCAGTTCTTC; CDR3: CASSTSQGYEQFF
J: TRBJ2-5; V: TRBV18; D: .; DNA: TGTGCCAGCTCACCCAGGGGGAGGACGGAGACCCAGTACTTC; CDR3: CASSPRGRTETQYF
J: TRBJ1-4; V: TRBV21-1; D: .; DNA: TGTGCCAGCAGCCCTGGGGGACAGGGGAGAAAACTGTTTTTT; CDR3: CASSPGGQGRKLFF
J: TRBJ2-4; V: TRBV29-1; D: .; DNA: TGCAGCGCCGGGGTTGACATTCAGTACTTC; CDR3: CSAGVDIQYF
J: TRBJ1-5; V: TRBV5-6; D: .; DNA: TGTGCCAGCAGCAGGGGACTCATCAATCAGCCCCAGCATTTT; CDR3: CASSRGLINQPQHF
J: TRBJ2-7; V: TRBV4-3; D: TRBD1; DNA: TGCGCCAGCAGCCAGCTGGACAGGGCCAACGAGCAGTACTTC; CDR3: CASSQLDRANEQYF
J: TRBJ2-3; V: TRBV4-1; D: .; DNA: TGCGCCAGCAGCCAAGTGGTCACAGCCGCTAGCACAGATACGCAGTATTTT; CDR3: CASSQVVTAASTDTQYF
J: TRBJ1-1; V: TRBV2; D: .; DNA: TGTGCCAGCCACCCCTGGGGGAGGACTGAAGCTTTCTTT; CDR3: CASHPWGRTEAFF
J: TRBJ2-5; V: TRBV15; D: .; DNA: TGTGCCACCAGACCTAGACAGCTTCAAGAGACCCAGTACTTC; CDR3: CATRPRQLQETQYF
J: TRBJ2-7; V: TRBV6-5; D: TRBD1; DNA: TGTGCCAGCCGCCGCGGCGGGACAGGGTCGTACGAGCAGTACTTC; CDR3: CASRRGGTGSYEQYF